This TCR beta chain is drawn from a study of hypomethylating agent response in myelodysplastic syndrome (dated by TCRdb to about 2021). Study-level background: The hypomethylating agent given was azacitidine in 8 of 11 patients and decitabine in 3 of 11 patients. The cohort included roughly ten male and 2 female myelodysplastic syndrome patients. Patients had a mean age of roughly 70 +/- 6.9 years, and a diploid cytogenetic profile was the most common. The most frequent mutation was TET2, found in 5 of 11 patients. About 6 patients had a response of complete response or hematologic improvement, and five patients did not respond. Response was defined as complete response or hematologic improvement, and any patient who met neither criterion was considered a non-responder. Paper-wide results and their limitations: After treatment with a hypomethylating agent, no significant changes in richness, rarefaction diversity or clonality were seen, whether all patients were considered together or each response group separately. Only around eleven patients were analyzed, so the study cohort was small. Healthy control donors were not age-matched to MDS patients, which could have impacted the MDS versus healthy comparison. Possible recognition of novel MDS antigens by the shared GLIPH2 clusters was not confirmed, and experimental validation of that possible recognition is needed. Novel clonotypes emerged more often in responders, while non-responders showed more contracted clonotypes after treatment.

This clone was seen a single time. Which antigen it targets is not known. No qualities accompany the bases; no much larger clone lies one base away. The junction carries 11 bases between V and J, which are trimmed by 2 bases and 3 bases respectively. Spanning cysteine to phenylalanine, the CDR3 consists of 14 amino acids. Only the CDR3 region is kept as DNA, spanning 42 bases read in frame from base 1. The germline V gene (reference sequence) specifies SGHNT as CDR1 and YYREEE as CDR2. T-cell subsets were not sorted, so the analysis was performed on bulk bone marrow. Immunosequencing of the TCR beta CDR3 regions was performed on bone marrow from about 10 myelodysplastic syndrome patients before and after hypomethylating agent therapy. For longitudinal repertoire tracking, every patient provided one baseline bone marrow and two to three bone marrows collected at different post-treatment timepoints. Whole bone marrow served as the source for genomic DNA extraction, with DNA quality checked using TapeStation, NanoDrop OneC and PicoGreen assays.

Receptor libraries were prepared by the immunoSEQ multiplex PCR assay. Sequencing was run at survey resolution with two replicates of 200 ng each, for a total of around 400 ng of DNA per sample. Rearranged TCRB sequences in genomic DNA were detected with the hsTCRB kit using multiplex PCR primers targeting V and J genes. To amplify the CDR3 region, the first PCR ran for 31 cycles with the QIAGEN Multiplex PCR Kit. Sample barcodes and Illumina adapters were added to each replicate in an approximately 8-cycle second PCR. Pooled libraries were quantified with a QuantStudio 6 and the KAPA library quantification kit. Approximately 15 pM of pooled libraries was sequenced on an Illumina MiSeq using 156-cycle single-end reads and a 15-cycle index read. The published analysis was carried out like this. Of 150,000 to 200,000 unique clonotypes, less than 2% were flagged by VDJdb annotation as previously reported viral-epitope-specific. The immunoSEQ Data Assistant and immunoSEQ Analyzer turned the raw reads into TCRB repertoires that were normalized and annotated. Clonotypes were analyzed with BioAnalyzer and version 0.6.5 of the immunarch R package. Before richness was estimated, every repertoire was downsampled to match the clone count of the smallest repertoire. Clonotypes were sorted into expanded, contracted or novel categories with Fisher's exact tests, where novel meant the clonotype had zero frequency before treatment. Significantly changed CDR3 beta sequences were clustered with GLIPH2 using simulation_depth=1000 and kmer_min_depth=3, and CDR3s shorter than five residues were excluded. TCRdb provides this immuneACCESS table in a form limited to in-frame rearrangements. Some clones are lacking; in checked studies, under half of them reflect an unresolved V gene, and why the rest are absent is not known. V and J calls and clone size follow that table, whereas D and trimming were derived from the DNA. In all, the sample holds thousands of clones, and 83% of those were seen once. Under 14% of the sample comes from the top ten.

The V gene is TRBV5-4 and the J gene is TRBJ2-5, with no confident D gene call. This clonotype was obtained from a human donor with myelodysplastic syndrome. Sample: bone marrow, taken before or after starting hypomethylating agent treatment for myelodysplastic syndrome (not recorded which). The DNA is as follows: TGTGCCAGCAGCTTTGAGGTGTCCGAAGAGACCCAGTACTTC. Its amino acids are CASSFEVSEETQYF.